The 13 T cell receptor beta chains below all came from one sample that was sequenced in a study of Ad26.COV2.S vaccination and SARS-CoV-2 variants. Treatment specified: around 19 received Ad26.COV2.S at low or high dose, single or two shots; 5 received placebo; per-sample allocation not given. At day 63 after the first vaccine or placebo injection, samples were drawn. The table came from immunoSEQ multiplex PCR; TCRdb's copy has only in-frame clones and leaves some out. Of around 400,000 clones in the sample, approximately 90% were seen once. The sequenced sample was peripheral blood, obtained in a trial of Ad26.COV2.S vaccine versus placebo. These receptors all come from a person aged 18-60 years who received the Ad26.COV2.S COVID-19 vaccine or a placebo.

The chain is built from TRBV18 and TRBJ2-2; no clear D gene. This CDR3 has 13 residues. V was shortened by 0 bases and J by 1 base, with 0 bases between the two germline ends. Germline CDR1 KGHSH, CDR2 LQKENI. CDR3 in amino acids: CASSPPNTGELFF. The DNA for the CDR3 is TGTGCCAGCTCACCACCGAACACCGGGGAGCTGTTTTTT.

This CDR3 is CASSLRGSSVNYGYTF. The CDR3 DNA sequence: TGTGCCAGCAGTCTCAGGGGAAGCTCAGTTAACTATGGCTACACCTTC. The V gene is TRBV27, the J gene TRBJ1-2; D may be TRBD1 (6 bases). This CDR3 comprises 16 residues. V was clipped by 5 bases and J by 1 base, with 17 bases between them. CDR1 MNHEY and CDR2 SMNVEV come from the germline V gene (reference sequence).

The CDR3 DNA is TGCGCCAGCAGCCAAGGCCCGCTGAAAAATTATGAGCAGTTCTTC. This translates into CASSQGPLKNYEQFF. The V gene is TRBV4-1, the J gene TRBJ2-1, with D hard to call. Germline V gene sequence: CDR1 MGHRA, CDR2 YSYEKL. V gave up 1 base and J gave up 8 bases, with 15 bases separating them. The CDR3 has 15 amino acids.

This chain joins TRBV28 and TRBJ2-5, with D perhaps TRBD1 or TRBD2 (6 bases each). The CDR3 length is 14 residues. V gave up 5 bases and J gave up 5 bases, with 15 bases separating them. In germline, CDR1 is MDHEN, CDR2 SYDVKM. The CDR3 loop is CASSEGGVGETQYF. CDR3 in DNA: TGTGCCAGCAGTGAGGGGGGAGTTGGGGAGACCCAGTACTTC.

This chain connects TRBV28 to TRBJ1-6; D possibly corresponds to TRBD1 (5 bases). Trimming took 7 bases from V and 0 from J, leaving 13 bases between them. This CDR3 contains 16 residues. Germline V gene lookup returns CDR1 MDHEN and CDR2 SYDVKM. The CDR3 region is CASKGSRSSYNSPLHF. CDR3 DNA: TGTGCCAGCAAGGGGTCAAGGAGCTCCTATAATTCACCCCTCCACTTT.

This clone has more than one count but fewer than ten. The chain employs TRBV5-4 and TRBJ1-6; TRBD1 matches at 10 bases. Germline CDR1 SGHNT, CDR2 YYREEE (reference sequence). The CDR3 runs to 15 residues. Trimming cost V 2 bases and J 10 bases; bases outside gene matches: 6. CDR3 nucleotide sequence: TGTGCCAGCAGCTTCGGGACAGGGGAAGGGTCACCCCTCCACTTT. It is translated as CASSFGTGEGSPLHF. Variable domain in full (rest from reference TRBV5-4 and TRBJ1-6): ETGVTQSPTHLIKTRGQQVTLRCSSQSGHNTVSWYQQALGQGPQFIFQYYREEENGRGNFPPRFSGLQFPNYSSELNVNALELDDSALYLCASSFGTGEGSPLHFGNGTRLTVT.

V is TRBV12-3 or TRBV12-4 and J is TRBJ1-4, with D hard to call. There are 13 residues in the CDR3. V was pared by 5 bases and J by 7 bases, with 11 bases between. CDR3 nucleotides: TGTGCCAGCAGTCTGCTGGCGGGTGAAAAACTGTTTTTT. It yields the protein CASSLLAGEKLFF.

V usage is TRBV2 and J usage is TRBJ2-2; 7 positions agree with TRBD2. V was pared by 2 bases and J by 7 bases, with 10 bases of the junction left unmatched. CDR1 is SNHLY and CDR2 is FYNNEI in the germline V gene. This CDR3 comprises 16 residues. The DNA for the CDR3 is TGTGCCAGCAGTGAATTCGGGGGAGGGTCCATCGGGGAGCTGTTTTTT. Residues: CASSEFGGGSIGELFF. The complete variable domain, with remaining parts taken from reference TRBV2 and TRBJ2-2, reads EPEVTQTPSHQVTQMGQEVILRCVPISNHLYFYWYRQILGQKVEFLVSFYNNEISEKSEIFDDQFSVERPDGSNFTLKIRSTKLEDSAMYFCASSEFGGGSIGELFFGEGSRLTVL.

The rearrangement links TRBV18 to TRBJ1-6, with D perhaps TRBD1 (5 bases). The germline V and J ends were trimmed by 2 bases and 6 bases, with 11 bases remaining between them. In germline, CDR1 is KGHSH, CDR2 LQKENI. There are 15 residues in the CDR3. In DNA, the CDR3 is TGTGCCAGCTCACCAGGGGCAGGCACTAATTCACCCCTCCACTTT. Its protein is CASSPGAGTNSPLHF.

The rearrangement joins TRBV10-3 to TRBJ2-5, with no clear D. The V gene lost 0 bases and the J gene lost 3 bases, with 8 bases spanning the gap. This CDR3 has 14 amino acids. CDR1 and CDR2 from the germline V gene are ENHRY and SYGVKD. The CDR3 DNA reads TGTGCCATCAGTGAGTCTACAGCAAAAGAGACCCAGTACTTC. Its protein is CAISESTAKETQYF.

V usage is TRBV4-2 and J usage is TRBJ2-3, with 10 bases identical to TRBD2. V was clipped by 0 bases and J by 5 bases; unmatched bases: 8. The germline CDR1 and CDR2 sequences are LGHNA and YNFKEQ. This CDR3 spans 17 amino acids. DNA for the CDR3: TGTGCCAGCAGCCAAGACGGGCTAGCGGGAGCTCAAGATACGCAGTATTTT. Its protein is CASSQDGLAGAQDTQYF.

The rearrangement joins TRBV28 to TRBJ2-7; no definite D call. Germline CDR1 reads MDHEN; CDR2 reads SYDVKM. The CDR3 runs to 14 residues. Trimming cost V 3 bases and J 0 bases, with 9 bases left between them. CDR3 coding DNA: TGTGCCAGCAGTTTCAAACACCTCTCCTACGAGCAGTACTTC. Its translation is CASSFKHLSYEQYF.

This chain joins TRBV10-2 and TRBJ2-1; D is undetermined. Trimming removed 4 bases at V and 0 bases at J, with 7 bases between. There are 14 residues in the CDR3. Germline V gives CDR1 WSHSY, CDR2 SAAADI. In DNA, the CDR3 is TGCGCCAGCAGTGTCAGTAGCTCCTACAATGAGCAGTTCTTC. Its protein product is CASSVSSSYNEQFF.